This T cell receptor (beta chain) was obtained from a study of tumor-infiltrating lymphocytes in localized non-small cell lung cancer. Study in general: Tumor tissue and non-adjacent uninvolved lung came from each patient. Study outcomes and limitations: TCR sequencing covered a subset of patients with enough tissue. Different pieces of the same tissue went to different assays, confounding technical variation with intratumor heterogeneity. Immunotypes IM1 and IM2 had similar TCR-derived T-cell fractions.

The V gene end was trimmed by 6 bases and the J gene end by 6 bases; junction bases not matched to a gene: 9. Germline CDR1 is MNHEY and CDR2 is SVGAGI. The CDR3 is 15 amino acids. This clone was observed a handful of times. What it binds is not known. Clones were sequenced by immunoSEQ multiplex PCR, and TCRdb holds only the in-frame ones, with some missing. The sample consists of 25,000 or so clones, over 60% of them appearing once. The V gene is TRBV6-5, the J gene TRBJ1-3; 9 bases line up with TRBD1. Sequencing was carried out using lung tumor tissue. The receptor comes from a human donor with non-small cell lung cancer. CDR3 DNA: TGTGCCAGCAGCTGGAGCCGGGACAGGGCAAACACCATATATTTT. Encoded protein: CASSWSRDRANTIYF.